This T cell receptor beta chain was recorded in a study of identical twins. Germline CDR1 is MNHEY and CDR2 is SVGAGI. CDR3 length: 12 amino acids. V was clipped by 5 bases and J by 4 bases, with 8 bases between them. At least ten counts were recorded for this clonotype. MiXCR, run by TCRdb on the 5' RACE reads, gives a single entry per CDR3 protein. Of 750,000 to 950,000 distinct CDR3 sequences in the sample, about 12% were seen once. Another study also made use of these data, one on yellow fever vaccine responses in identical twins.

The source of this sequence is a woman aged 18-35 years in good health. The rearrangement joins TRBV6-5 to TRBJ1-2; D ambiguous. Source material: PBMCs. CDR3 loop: CASSPGVYGYTF. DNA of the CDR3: TGTGCCAGCAGTCCTGGTGTCTATGGCTACACCTTC.